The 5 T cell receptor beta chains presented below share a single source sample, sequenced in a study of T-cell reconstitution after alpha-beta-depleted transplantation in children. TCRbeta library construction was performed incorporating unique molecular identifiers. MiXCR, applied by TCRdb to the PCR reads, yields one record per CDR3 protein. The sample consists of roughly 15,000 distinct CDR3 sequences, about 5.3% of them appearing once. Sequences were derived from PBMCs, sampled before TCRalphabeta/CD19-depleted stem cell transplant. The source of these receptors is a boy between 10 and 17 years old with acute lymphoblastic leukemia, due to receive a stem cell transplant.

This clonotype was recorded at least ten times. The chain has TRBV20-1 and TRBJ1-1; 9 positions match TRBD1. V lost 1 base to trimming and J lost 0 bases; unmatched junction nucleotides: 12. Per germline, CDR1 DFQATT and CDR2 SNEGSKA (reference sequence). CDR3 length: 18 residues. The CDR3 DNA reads TGCAGTGCTAGAGGGACAGGGGCGCGCTTTTCCATGAACACTGAAGCTTTCTTT. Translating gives CSARGTGARFSMNTEAFF.

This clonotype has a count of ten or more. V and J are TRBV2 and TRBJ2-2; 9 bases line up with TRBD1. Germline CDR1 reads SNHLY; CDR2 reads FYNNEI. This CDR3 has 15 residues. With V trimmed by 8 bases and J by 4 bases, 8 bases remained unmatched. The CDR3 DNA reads TGTGCCAGCGGGGATGGGACAGGGTCCACCGGGGAGCTGTTTTTT. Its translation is CASGDGTGSTGELFF.

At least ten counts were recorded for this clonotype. This CDR3 reads CSATDSGVNNEKLFF. CDR3 in DNA: TGCAGTGCCACCGATTCCGGGGTCAATAATGAAAAACTGTTTTTT. This chain joins TRBV20-1 and TRBJ1-4; no reliable D call. The V end lost 6 bases, the J end lost 4 bases, and 18 bases lay between the germline ends. The CDR3 is 15 residues long. CDR1 and CDR2 from the germline V gene are DFQATT and SNEGSKA (reference sequence).

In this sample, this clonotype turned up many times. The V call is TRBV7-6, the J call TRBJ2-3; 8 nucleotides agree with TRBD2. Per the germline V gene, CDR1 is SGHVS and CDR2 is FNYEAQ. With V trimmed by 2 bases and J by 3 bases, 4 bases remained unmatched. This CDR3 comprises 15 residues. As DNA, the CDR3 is TGTGCCAGCAGCTTATCGGGGGGGGTTACAGATACGCAGTATTTT. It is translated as CASSLSGGVTDTQYF. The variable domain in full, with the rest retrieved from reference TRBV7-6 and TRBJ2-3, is GAGVSQSPRYKVTKRGQDVALRCDPISGHVSLYWYRQALGQGPEFLTYFNYEAQQDKSGLPNDRFSAERPEGSISTLTIQRTEQRDSAMYRCASSLSGGVTDTQYFGPGTRLTVL.

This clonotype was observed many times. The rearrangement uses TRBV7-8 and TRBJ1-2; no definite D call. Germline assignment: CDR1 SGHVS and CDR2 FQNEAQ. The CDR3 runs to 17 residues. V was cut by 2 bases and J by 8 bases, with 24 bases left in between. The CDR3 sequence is CASSLSTKKTGSYGYTF. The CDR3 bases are TGTGCCAGCAGCTTATCGACGAAGAAGACGGGGAGCTACGGCTACACCTTC.